Presented here are 22 T cell receptor beta chains from one specimen sequenced in a study of blood T cell repertoires in COVID-19. Here immunoSEQ multiplex PCR was the method, and the copy in TCRdb shows in-frame clones only, minus some. The repertoire holds approximately 31,000 clones, with roughly nine tenths as singletons. Sequenced sample: peripheral blood. The receptors shown here come from a man between 60 and 75 years old with acute or convalescent COVID-19.

This clone was found once. V is TRBV4-2 and J is TRBJ2-2; 8 bases line up with TRBD2. There are 17 residues in the CDR3. CDR1 is LGHNA and CDR2 is YNFKEQ in the germline V gene. With 4 bases clipped from V and 0 bases from J, the junction kept 7 bases outside the gene matches. The CDR3 nucleotides are TGTGCCAGCAGCCTCACCCCCGGGGGGGCGAACACCGGGGAGCTGTTTTTT. Its translation: CASSLTPGGANTGELFF.

The chain employs TRBV13 and TRBJ2-1; 10 nucleotides align to TRBD2. Germline assignment: CDR1 PRHDT and CDR2 FYEKMQ (reference sequence). This CDR3 contains 17 residues. V gave up 5 bases and J gave up 0 bases; unmatched junction bases: 7. This CDR3 is CASSLGLARLSYNEQFF. CDR3 coding DNA: TGTGCCAGCAGCCTGGGACTAGCGAGACTCTCCTACAATGAGCAGTTCTTC.

The CDR3 region is CASSQDQQGSTDTQYF. In DNA form, the CDR3 reads TGCGCCAGCAGCCAAGATCAACAGGGTAGCACAGATACGCAGTATTTT. J is TRBJ2-3 and V is TRBV4-1, with a tentative D call TRBD1 (6 bases). V gave up 0 bases and J gave up 0 bases, with 10 bases separating them. This CDR3 spans 16 amino acids. Germline loops: CDR1 MGHRA, CDR2 YSYEKL.

This clone was observed once. The gene calls are TRBV11-1 and TRBJ2-7, with D uncertain. The CDR3 covers 13 residues. CDR1 is SGHAT and CDR2 is FQDESV in the germline V gene (reference sequence). Deletions cut 5 bases from V and 6 bases from J, with 14 bases between. This chain's CDR3 is CASSHLPEAEQYF. For the CDR3, the DNA is TGTGCCAGCAGCCATCTCCCTGAGGCCGAGCAGTACTTC.

This clone came up once. The chain combines TRBV27 with TRBJ1-1; 9 bases line up with TRBD1. Trimming removed 5 bases from V and 4 bases from J; junction bases left unmatched: 8. The CDR3 runs to 15 residues. Germline V gives CDR1 MNHEY, CDR2 SMNVEV (reference sequence). The CDR3 nucleotides are TGTGCCAGCAGTATTGGGACAGGGATTGCCACTGAAGCTTTCTTT. It is translated as CASSIGTGIATEAFF.

The CDR3 reads CASSVAEGYGYTF. Here the CDR3 DNA reads TGTGCCAGCAGCGTAGCTGAGGGTTACGGCTACACCTTC. V gene TRBV9 combines with J gene TRBJ1-2; D not resolved. This CDR3 has 13 residues. V was pared by 0 bases and J by 8 bases, with 11 bases between. Germline values: CDR1 SGDLS, CDR2 YYNGEE.

The V and J genes are TRBV2 and TRBJ1-2; TRBD1 is a possible D gene (5 bases). The V and J ends lost 1 base and 0 bases respectively, with 12 bases between them. CDR1 is SNHLY, CDR2 FYNNEI, per germline. This CDR3 contains 16 residues. CDR3 amino acids: CASSEEWARANYGYTF. The CDR3 coding sequence is TGTGCCAGCAGTGAAGAATGGGCCAGGGCTAACTATGGCTACACCTTC.

This sequence joins TRBV7-6 and TRBJ2-7, with 10 bases fitting TRBD1. The V segment lost 5 bases and the J segment 2 bases; nucleotides outside the gene matches: 6. The length of the CDR3 is 15 residues. Germline V CDR1 and CDR2: SGHVS, FNYEAQ. CDR3 residues: CASSPGQGVPYEQYF. CDR3 sequence (DNA): TGTGCCAGCAGCCCTGGACAGGGGGTCCCCTACGAGCAGTACTTC.

This chain links TRBV5-1 with TRBJ2-7; D may be TRBD2 (5 bases). The germline CDR1 and CDR2 sequences are SGHRS and YFSETQ. CDR3 length equals 13 residues. V lost 6 bases, J lost 0 bases, and 10 bases lay in between. In DNA form, the CDR3 reads TGCGCCAGCAATAGGGAGAACTCCTACGAGCAGTACTTC. Translating gives CASNRENSYEQYF.

The V call is TRBV7-8, the J call TRBJ2-1; TRBD1 agrees at 7 bases. The CDR3 has 15 amino acids. CDR1 is SGHVS, CDR2 FQNEAQ, per germline. V trimming: 2 bases; J trimming: 7 bases; junction bases outside the gene matches: 8. The CDR3 spells CASSLTIRGINEQFF. For the CDR3, the DNA is TGTGCCAGCAGCTTAACTATCAGGGGGATAAATGAGCAGTTCTTC. Full variable domain (missing parts from reference TRBV7-8 and TRBJ2-1): GAGVSQSPRYKVAKRGQDVALRCDPISGHVSLFWYQQALGQGPEFLTYFQNEAQLDKSGLPSDRFFAERPEGSVSTLKIQRTQQEDSAVYLCASSLTIRGINEQFFGPGTRLTVL.

The chain couples TRBV5-5 to TRBJ1-5; possibly TRBD1 for D (5 bases). Germline loops: CDR1 SGHKS, CDR2 YYEKEE (reference sequence). The CDR3 is made up of 15 amino acids. Trimming left V 4 bases short and J 7 bases short, with 18 bases between. The CDR3 spells CASSPWSGSRQPQHF. In nucleotides, the CDR3 is TGTGCCAGCAGCCCGTGGTCAGGGTCACGGCAGCCCCAGCATTTT.

The chain recombines TRBV18 with TRBJ1-1, with 8 bases lining up with TRBD1. The CDR3 is 15 residues long. Losses at the gene ends were 3 bases for V and 12 bases for J; bases not matched to a gene: 15. Germline V gene lookup returns CDR1 KGHSH and CDR2 LQKENI. The CDR3: CASSPREAGGAGSFF. CDR3 in DNA: TGTGCCAGCTCACCGAGAGAAGCAGGGGGCGCGGGATCTTTCTTT.

The gene calls are TRBV10-2 and TRBJ1-4; a possible D gene is TRBD1 (6 bases). Germline V gives CDR1 WSHSY, CDR2 SAAADI. This CDR3 spans 14 amino acids. Between the trimmed V and J ends, which lost 10 bases and 8 bases, there was a span of 20 bases. CDR3: CATLKGGGGEKLFF. CDR3 DNA sequence: TGCGCCACCCTGAAGGGAGGGGGAGGAGAAAAACTGTTTTTT.

V usage is TRBV29-1 and J usage is TRBJ2-2; D is perhaps TRBD2 (7 bases). Trimming shortened V by 6 bases and J by 4 bases, and 18 bases separated the two germline ends. This CDR3 contains 15 residues. Germline loops: CDR1 SQVTM, CDR2 ANQGSEA. CDR3 sequence reads: CSVAPSGGGTGELFF. CDR3 DNA sequence: TGCAGCGTGGCTCCTAGCGGAGGGGGCACCGGGGAGCTGTTTTTT.

The CDR3 sequence: CASSIGQPSNYGYTF. The CDR3 DNA follows: TGTGCCAGCAGCATCGGACAGCCTTCTAACTATGGCTACACCTTC. This chain connects TRBV7-9 to TRBJ1-2; D may be TRBD1 (6 bases). Per the germline V gene, CDR1 is SEHNR and CDR2 is FQNEAQ (reference sequence). CDR3 length: 15 residues. V lost 5 bases, J lost 0 bases, and 13 bases lay in between.

V gene TRBV4-1 combines with J gene TRBJ2-2; D is ambiguous. With 2 bases removed from V and 6 bases from J, the gap between germline ends came to 10 bases. Looked up from germline, CDR1 is MGHRA and CDR2 is YSYEKL. The CDR3 has 14 residues. The CDR3 here is CASSQSRVAGELFF. CDR3 DNA: TGCGCCAGCAGCCAATCACGGGTGGCCGGGGAGCTGTTTTTT.

This clone was detected a few times. The V gene is TRBV6-5, the J gene TRBJ1-2, with TRBD1 as a possible D gene (6 bases). Trimming shortened V by 6 bases and J by 8 bases, and 19 bases separated the two germline ends. Germline lookup yields CDR1 MNHEY and CDR2 SVGAGI. This CDR3 contains 14 residues. The CDR3 protein is CASRAPGEPRGYTF. The CDR3 DNA reads as TGTGCCAGCAGGGCACCAGGGGAACCTAGGGGCTACACCTTC.

The rearrangement joins TRBV6-2 or TRBV6-3 to TRBJ2-7; 9 bases are a match to TRBD2. The trim removed 2 bases at V and 3 bases at J, leaving 8 bases unmatched. The germline gives CDR1 MNHEY, CDR2 SVGEGT. The CDR3 is made up of 16 amino acids. The CDR3 loop is CASSYLYSGSHYEQYF. CDR3 coding DNA: TGTGCCAGCAGTTACCTCTATAGCGGGAGCCACTACGAGCAGTACTTC.

The V call is TRBV14, the J call TRBJ1-1; TRBD1 aligns across 8 bases. Germline V CDR1 and CDR2: SGHDN, FVKESK. CDR3 length: 15 amino acids. V lost 1 base to trimming and J lost 5 bases; unmatched junction nucleotides: 6. DNA of the CDR3: TGTGCCAGCAGCCAAGTTACAGGGGGACAAACTGAAGCTTTCTTT. It encodes CASSQVTGGQTEAFF.

This clone was seen more than once but under ten times. The rearrangement joins TRBV7-9 to TRBJ2-3, with 9 nucleotides matching TRBD1. The CDR3 runs to 18 residues. Germline CDR1 reads SEHNR; CDR2 reads FQNEAQ (reference sequence). With 1 base clipped from V and 2 bases from J, the junction kept 10 bases outside the gene matches. CDR3: CASSLVTGQGSFTDTQYF. The DNA for the CDR3 is TGTGCCAGCAGCTTAGTTACAGGACAGGGGTCTTTCACAGATACGCAGTATTTT.

This chain joins TRBV12-3 or TRBV12-4 and TRBJ1-1, with D possibly TRBD1 on 5 matching bases. The V gene lost 2 bases and the J gene lost 6 bases, with 10 bases spanning the gap. CDR3 size: 13 residues. CDR3 amino acids: CASSLYWDSEAFF. In nucleotides, the CDR3 is TGTGCCAGCAGTTTATACTGGGACTCTGAAGCTTTCTTT.

The chain recombines TRBV18 with TRBJ2-3; 9 positions match TRBD1. The CDR3 is 16 amino acids. The germline CDR1 and CDR2 sequences are KGHSH and LQKENI. J was trimmed by 0 bases and V by 1 base; bases with no gene match: 2. The CDR3 reads CASSPLTGGSTDTQYF. The CDR3 DNA sequence: TGTGCCAGCTCACCACTGACAGGGGGAAGCACAGATACGCAGTATTTT.